The rows below give T cell receptor beta chains drawn from one sample of a study of T cells after posttransplantation cyclophosphamide. This table comes from immunoSEQ multiplex PCR, and its TCRdb copy is limited to in-frame clones, with some not included. Here the sample spans roughly 18,000 clones, approximately 87% being singletons. Source material: memory CD4+ T cells sorted from blood. These receptors all come from a man aged 30-40 years in good health and a related stem cell transplant donor. Each CDR3 is given with its conserved first and last residue. A D gene is named only where the DNA matches it firmly. Not all rows give a size; the values are once, few, many and, for expanded clones, a class.

V: TRBV5-6
D: NA
J: TRBJ2-6
size: NA
CDR3: CASTLFGANVLTF
DNA: TGTGCCAGCACCCTGTTCGGGGCCAACGTCCTGACTTTC

V: TRBV11-2
D: NA
J: TRBJ2-1
size: few
CDR3: CASSPARGSDNEQFF
DNA: TGTGCCAGCAGCCCCGCACGGGGATCGGACAATGAGCAGTTCTTC

V: TRBV5-1
D: NA
J: TRBJ2-3
size: NA
CDR3: CASSLDGAFTTDTQYF
DNA: TGCGCCAGCAGCTTGGACGGAGCGTTTACCACAGATACGCAGTATTTT

V: TRBV29-1
D: NA
J: TRBJ1-1
size: NA
CDR3: CSVATPPAGTEAFF
DNA: TGCAGCGTTGCCACACCTCCGGCGGGCACTGAAGCTTTCTTT

V: TRBV2
D: NA
J: TRBJ1-3
size: NA
CDR3: CASSGGASGNTIYF
DNA: TGTGCCAGCAGTGGCGGAGCCTCTGGAAACACCATATATTTT

V: TRBV14
D: NA
J: TRBJ1-1
size: NA
CDR3: CASSLWGPPRLNTEAFF
DNA: TGTGCCAGCAGCCTATGGGGCCCGCCGAGGCTGAACACTGAAGCTTTCTTT

V: TRBV12-2
D: NA
J: TRBJ1-5
size: NA
CDR3: CASRSTWGRPQHF
DNA: TGTGCAAGTCGCTCGACATGGGGCAGGCCCCAGCATTTT

V: TRBV4-1
D: NA
J: TRBJ1-4
size: NA
CDR3: CASSQGGRRQPNEKLFF
DNA: TGCGCCAGCAGCCAAGGGGGTAGGAGACAGCCGAATGAAAAACTGTTTTTT

V: TRBV5-1
D: NA
J: TRBJ1-1
size: NA
CDR3: CASSLGAGTEAFF
DNA: TGCGCCAGCAGCTTGGGGGCGGGCACTGAAGCTTTCTTT

V: TRBV11-2
D: TRBD1
J: TRBJ1-2
size: NA
CDR3: CASSFSGTGQSDGYTF
DNA: TGTGCCAGCAGCTTTTCCGGGACAGGGCAATCGGATGGCTACACCTTC

V: TRBV11-2
D: NA
J: TRBJ2-3
size: NA
CDR3: CASSLDRAGTDTQYF
DNA: TGTGCCAGCAGCTTAGATCGAGCCGGCACAGATACGCAGTATTTT

V: TRBV7-8
D: TRBD1
J: TRBJ2-2
size: NA
CDR3: CASSLRGRGTGLNTGELFF
DNA: TGTGCCAGCAGCTTACGGGGGCGGGGGACAGGGTTGAACACCGGGGAGCTGTTTTTT

V: TRBV2
D: NA
J: TRBJ1-5
size: few
CDR3: CASREGTYNQPQHF
DNA: TGTGCCAGCAGGGAGGGGACCTACAATCAGCCCCAGCATTTT

V: TRBV18
D: TRBD2
J: TRBJ2-7
size: once
CDR3: CASSPRAGGRYEQYF
DNA: TGTGCCAGCTCACCACGAGCGGGGGGCCGATACGAGCAGTACTTC

V: TRBV6-1
D: TRBD2
J: TRBJ2-2
size: large
CDR3: CASSSGGATGELFF
DNA: TGTGCCAGCAGTAGCGGGGGGGCGACCGGGGAGCTGTTTTTT

V: TRBV10-3
D: TRBD1
J: TRBJ2-3
size: NA
CDR3: CAAGQGARTDTQYF
DNA: TGTGCCGCCGGACAGGGGGCCCGCACAGATACGCAGTATTTT

V: TRBV4-1
D: NA
J: TRBJ1-1
size: NA
CDR3: CASSPRRVQNTEAFF
DNA: TGCGCCAGCAGCCCCCGCAGGGTTCAGAACACTGAAGCTTTCTTT

V: TRBV6-4
D: NA
J: TRBJ2-3
size: NA
CDR3: CASSEQGRTDTQYF
DNA: TGTGCCAGCAGTGAGCAGGGAAGGACAGATACGCAGTATTTT

V: TRBV19
D: NA
J: TRBJ2-5
size: NA
CDR3: CASTQGLEYGETQYF
DNA: TGTGCCAGTACTCAGGGGTTAGAGTATGGAGAGACCCAGTACTTC

V: TRBV5-1
D: NA
J: TRBJ2-1
size: NA
CDR3: CASSHLGGPLEQSNEQFF
DNA: TGCGCCAGCAGCCACTTAGGGGGACCTTTGGAACAGAGCAATGAGCAGTTCTTC

V: TRBV4-1
D: TRBD2
J: TRBJ2-1
size: NA
CDR3: CASSQVGVLAKVYNEQFF
DNA: TGCGCCAGCAGCCAAGTTGGGGTACTAGCGAAGGTATACAATGAGCAGTTCTTC

V: TRBV2
D: TRBD1
J: TRBJ2-1
size: NA
CDR3: CASNYPGQGMGGPYNEQFF
DNA: TGTGCCAGCAATTATCCGGGACAGGGTATGGGTGGCCCATACAATGAGCAGTTCTTC

V: TRBV19
D: TRBD1
J: TRBJ2-2
size: once
CDR3: CASSIGSGGGTGELFF
DNA: TGTGCCAGTAGTATAGGATCAGGGGGCGGCACCGGGGAGCTGTTTTTT

V: TRBV6-1
D: TRBD1
J: TRBJ2-1
size: NA
CDR3: CASSESLGTGGFVEQFF
DNA: TGTGCCAGCAGTGAATCGTTGGGGACAGGGGGCTTCGTTGAGCAGTTCTTC

V: TRBV4-3
D: TRBD2
J: TRBJ2-7
size: few
CDR3: CASSRLAGVEQYF
DNA: TGCGCCAGCAGCCGACTAGCGGGGGTCGAGCAGTACTTC

V: TRBV7-9
D: TRBD1
J: TRBJ2-6
size: NA
CDR3: CASSPTGTGGLSGANVLTF
DNA: TGTGCCAGCAGCCCGACCGGGACAGGGGGCCTCTCTGGGGCCAACGTCCTGACTTTC

V: TRBV6-1
D: TRBD1
J: TRBJ2-7
size: NA
CDR3: CASSPAGTASYEQYF
DNA: TGTGCCAGCAGTCCTGCCGGGACAGCCTCCTACGAGCAGTACTTC

V: TRBV18
D: TRBD1
J: TRBJ1-5
size: NA
CDR3: CASSPGDSGSNQPQHF
DNA: TGTGCCAGCTCACCAGGGGACAGTGGCAGCAATCAGCCCCAGCATTTT

V: TRBV7-8
D: TRBD2
J: TRBJ2-1
size: few
CDR3: CASSPLAGVYNEQFF
DNA: TGTGCCAGCAGCCCACTAGCGGGGGTCTACAATGAGCAGTTCTTC

V: TRBV19
D: TRBD1
J: TRBJ1-5
size: NA
CDR3: CASSSWTGGRYQPQHF
DNA: TGTGCCAGTAGTTCCTGGACAGGGGGTCGATATCAGCCCCAGCATTTT

V: TRBV5-1
D: TRBD1
J: TRBJ2-1
size: NA
CDR3: CASSTGGAEQFF
DNA: TGCGCCAGCAGCACAGGGGGCGCTGAGCAGTTCTTC

V: TRBV11-1
D: TRBD2
J: TRBJ2-1
size: NA
CDR3: CASTGTSVLTNEQFF
DNA: TGTGCCAGCACGGGGACTAGCGTTTTAACCAATGAGCAGTTCTTC

V: TRBV11-2
D: NA
J: TRBJ1-4
size: NA
CDR3: CASSSGRGLGRHEKLFF
DNA: TGTGCCAGCAGCTCGGGCAGGGGTTTGGGAAGGCATGAAAAACTGTTTTTT

V: TRBV5-4
D: TRBD1
J: TRBJ1-2
size: NA
CDR3: CASSLVSGGYGYTF
DNA: TGTGCCAGCAGCTTGGTGTCAGGGGGCTATGGCTACACCTTC

V: TRBV2
D: NA
J: TRBJ1-2
size: NA
CDR3: CASSVSRGIYGYTF
DNA: TGTGCCAGCAGTGTATCCAGGGGCATCTATGGCTACACCTTC

V: TRBV9
D: TRBD2
J: TRBJ2-3
size: NA
CDR3: CASSAPLAGAGTQYF
DNA: TGTGCCAGCAGCGCGCCACTAGCGGGAGCGGGTACGCAGTATTTT

V: TRBV7-9
D: NA
J: TRBJ2-7
size: few
CDR3: CASSLARGYYEQYF
DNA: TGTGCCAGCAGCTTAGCGCGCGGCTACTACGAGCAGTACTTC

V: TRBV14
D: TRBD1
J: TRBJ2-1
size: NA
CDR3: CASSQGQGVLYDEQFF
DNA: TGTGCCAGCAGCCAAGGACAGGGCGTATTGTACGATGAGCAGTTCTTC

V: TRBV25-1
D: TRBD1
J: TRBJ1-2
size: NA
CDR3: CASSAGTGRYTF
DNA: TGTGCCAGCAGCGCGGGGACAGGGAGGTACACCTTC

V: TRBV6-4
D: TRBD2
J: TRBJ2-2
size: NA
CDR3: CASTNSERGPNTGELFF
DNA: TGTGCCAGCACCAATTCCGAGCGGGGTCCTAACACCGGGGAGCTGTTTTTT

V: TRBV7-9
D: TRBD1
J: TRBJ2-7
size: NA
CDR3: CASSLGPIGDRAYEQYF
DNA: TGTGCCAGCAGCTTAGGTCCTATAGGGGACAGGGCCTACGAGCAGTACTTC

V: TRBV5-6
D: TRBD1
J: TRBJ1-6
size: medium-sized
CDR3: CASSTGTGRTYNSPLHF
DNA: TGTGCCAGCAGCACCGGGACAGGGAGAACCTATAATTCACCCCTCCACTTT

V: TRBV9
D: TRBD2
J: TRBJ2-3
size: NA
CDR3: CASSVVAGEPTDTQYF
DNA: TGTGCCAGCAGCGTAGTTGCGGGGGAGCCCACAGATACGCAGTATTTT

V: TRBV5-4
D: TRBD2
J: TRBJ2-5
size: NA
CDR3: CASSPGTSGGAGETQYF
DNA: TGTGCCAGCAGCCCCGGGACTAGCGGGGGGGCCGGGGAGACCCAGTACTTC

V: TRBV5-1
D: TRBD1
J: TRBJ1-2
size: NA
CDR3: CASSWGQGASGYTF
DNA: TGCGCCAGCAGCTGGGGACAGGGGGCGAGTGGCTACACCTTC

V: TRBV6-1
D: TRBD1
J: TRBJ1-1
size: NA
CDR3: CASSVRQGTATEAFF
DNA: TGTGCCAGCAGTGTACGACAGGGGACGGCCACTGAAGCTTTCTTT

V: TRBV5-3
D: TRBD1
J: TRBJ1-1
size: once
CDR3: CARSPDRGTEAFF
DNA: TGTGCCAGAAGCCCCGACAGGGGAACTGAAGCTTTCTTT

V: TRBV18
D: TRBD1
J: TRBJ1-4
size: NA
CDR3: CASSQQGARDEKLFF
DNA: TGTGCCAGCTCACAGCAGGGGGCAAGGGATGAAAAACTGTTTTTT

V: TRBV12-5
D: NA
J: TRBJ2-1
size: NA
CDR3: CASGLVSGGEQFF
DNA: TGTGCTAGTGGTTTGGTATCGGGTGGTGAGCAGTTCTTC

V: TRBV5-1
D: TRBD1
J: TRBJ2-7
size: once
CDR3: CASSGTGFGTSYEQYF
DNA: TGCGCCAGCAGCGGGACAGGTTTTGGCACCTCCTACGAGCAGTACTTC

V: TRBV2
D: NA
J: TRBJ2-2
size: NA
CDR3: CASSKSGTNTGELFF
DNA: TGTGCCAGCAGTAAATCCGGGACTAACACCGGGGAGCTGTTTTTT

V: TRBV6-6
D: TRBD1
J: TRBJ2-7
size: NA
CDR3: CASSYSTGSHEQYF
DNA: TGTGCCAGCAGTTACTCGACAGGGTCACACGAGCAGTACTTC

V: TRBV28
D: NA
J: TRBJ1-5
size: NA
CDR3: CASSLLGDQPQHF
DNA: TGTGCCAGCAGTTTACTAGGGGATCAGCCCCAGCATTTT

V: TRBV28
D: TRBD1
J: TRBJ1-3
size: NA
CDR3: CASTPGGSGNTIYF
DNA: TGTGCCAGCACCCCAGGGGGGTCTGGAAACACCATATATTTT

V: TRBV6-8
D: TRBD2
J: TRBJ2-3
size: NA
CDR3: CASSFSRGGITDTQYF
DNA: TGTGCCAGCAGTTTCTCGCGGGGGGGCATCACAGATACGCAGTATTTT

V: TRBV11-2
D: NA
J: TRBJ2-5
size: NA
CDR3: CASSLVLGWQETQYF
DNA: TGTGCCAGCAGCTTAGTGTTGGGCTGGCAAGAGACCCAGTACTTC

V: TRBV9
D: TRBD2
J: TRBJ2-2
size: once
CDR3: CASSVAGGNTGELFF
DNA: TGTGCCAGCAGCGTAGCGGGGGGGAACACCGGGGAGCTGTTTTTT